This T cell receptor (beta chain) derives from a study of T cells after yellow fever vaccination. The CDR3 sequence is 17 residues long. V lost 0 bases and J lost 0, with 12 bases in between. In germline, CDR1 is LGHNA, CDR2 YSLEER. Study-wide findings and caveats: Reappearance after the booster was seen for most primary-vaccination clones, at roughly 96% CD4 and 75% to 90% CD8.

As concerns this clonotype: Its antigen is still unknown.

MiXCR, run by TCRdb on the 5' RACE reads, gives a single entry per CDR3 protein. The repertoire consists of more than 350,000 distinct CDR3 sequences, with 11% occurring once and the leading ten covering less than 20%. This TCR was recovered from a man younger than 30 who received the YFV17D yellow fever vaccine. V usage is TRBV4-3 and J usage is TRBJ1-5; no firm D call. The source was PBMCs, collected on the day of the first yellow fever vaccination. CDR3 DNA sequence: TGCGCCAGCAGCCAAGATCTAGGTTTATATAGCAATCAGCCCCAGCATTTT. This codes for CASSQDLGLYSNQPQHF.